Reported below is one T cell receptor (beta chain). Its antigen is currently unknown. The data derive from a study of shared clonotypes between healthy human individuals. TCRdb's copy holds only in-frame clones and misses some; the assay was immunoSEQ multiplex PCR. The sample lists approximately 470,000 clones; about 72% were seen once. Each unsorted sample relied on 70 million to 90 million PBMCs as its source of genomic DNA. Study-level findings and limits: Measured sharing among donors was expected to vary with sequencing depth.

What was sequenced was PBMCs. The origin of this receptor is a woman aged 40-49 years in good health. Some clones in this sample may be carry-over from other donors' samples.

Here the CDR3 reads CSARNTEAFF. DNA of the CDR3: TGCAGTGCTAGAAACACTGAAGCTTTCTTT. The V gene is TRBV20-1, the J gene TRBJ1-1; D remains ambiguous. There are 10 residues in the CDR3. Between the trimmed V and J ends, which lost 2 bases and 2 bases, there was a span of 0 bases. In germline, CDR1 is DFQATT, CDR2 SNEGSKA (reference sequence).